This is a list of T cell receptor beta chains from one sample in a study of cytomegalovirus exposure and HLA in healthy donors. Profiling relied on immunoSEQ multiplex PCR, and the TCRdb table lists in-frame clones only, not all of them. The sample lists fewer than 150,000 clones, just under 80% occurring once. What was sequenced was PBMCs. The receptor set was obtained from a man under 40 in good health and CMV-seronegative. Each CDR3 is given with its conserved first and last residue. A D gene is named only where the DNA matches it firmly. A row's size may be missing; if present it is once, few, many or a size class.

>TRBV2|TRBJ2-1|once|TRBD1
CASSSDRGPYNEQFF
TGTGCCAGCAGTTCGGACAGGGGCCCCTACAATGAGCAGTTCTTC
>TRBV29-1|TRBJ1-3|-|-
CSGRRGSGNTIYF
TGCAGCGGACGGCGGGGCTCTGGAAACACCATATATTTT
>TRBV2|TRBJ1-5|once|-
CASSEDFPAGGQPQHF
TGTGCCAGCAGTGAAGATTTCCCAGCCGGCGGGCAGCCCCAGCATTTT
>TRBV10-1|TRBJ2-7|-|TRBD1
CASSSGGGYGQYF
TGCGCCAGCAGTTCAGGGGGCGGATACGGGCAGTACTTC
>TRBV6-5|TRBJ1-1|-|-
CASSRTPTGEAFF
TGTGCCAGCAGCCGAACACCAACGGGTGAAGCTTTCTTT
>TRBV2|TRBJ2-1|-|TRBD2
CASREGLSISYNEQFF
TGTGCCAGCAGGGAGGGACTATCCATCTCCTACAATGAGCAGTTCTTC
>TRBV9|TRBJ2-7|-|-
CASSSSEGYEQYF
TGTGCCAGCAGCAGCTCGGAGGGGTACGAGCAGTACTTC
>TRBV5-5|TRBJ2-7|-|-
CASSASGTRPYEQYF
TGTGCCAGCAGCGCTTCCGGGACACGACCCTACGAGCAGTACTTC
>TRBV19|TRBJ2-7|once|TRBD2
CASSLAGEEFYEQYF
TGTGCCAGTAGTTTAGCGGGGGAAGAATTCTACGAGCAGTACTTC
>TRBV6-5|TRBJ1-1|-|-
CASSTGMNTEAFF
TGTGCCAGCAGTACCGGGATGAACACTGAAGCTTTCTTT
>TRBV5-6|TRBJ2-7|few|-
CASSVTDSIYEQYF
TGTGCCAGCAGCGTGACAGATTCGATCTACGAGCAGTACTTC
>TRBV5-1|TRBJ2-2|-|-
CASSLGQPYTGELFF
TGCGCCAGCAGCTTAGGACAGCCCTACACCGGGGAGCTGTTTTTT
>TRBV5-4|TRBJ2-7|-|TRBD1
CASSFEQGAYEQYF
TGTGCCAGCAGCTTCGAACAGGGGGCTTACGAGCAGTACTTC
>TRBV7-8|TRBJ2-2|-|TRBD2
CASSNWEGGTGELFF
TGTGCCAGCAGCAATTGGGAGGGCGGAACCGGGGAGCTGTTTTTT
>TRBV4-2|TRBJ2-3|few|TRBD2
CASSREGGLAGGTQYF
TGTGCCAGCAGCCGGGAAGGGGGACTAGCGGGAGGTACGCAGTATTTT
>TRBV27|TRBJ1-5|-|TRBD1
CASSPTRTGGQQPQHF
TGTGCCAGCAGTCCTACTAGGACAGGGGGCCAACAGCCCCAGCATTTT
>TRBV6-1|TRBJ1-1|-|-
CASSISGLAEAFF
TGTGCCAGCAGTATCTCAGGGTTGGCTGAAGCTTTCTTT
>TRBV28|TRBJ2-7|few|TRBD2
CASRGPRASGRINEQYF
TGTGCCAGCAGGGGCCCCCGGGCTAGCGGGAGGATCAACGAGCAGTACTTC
>TRBV7-8|TRBJ2-3|-|-
CASSYLGSTDTQYF
TGTGCCAGCAGCTACCTCGGTTCCACAGATACGCAGTATTTT
>TRBV4-1|TRBJ2-1|-|TRBD2
CASSQRSGSASGGAYNEQFF
TGCGCCAGCAGCCAAAGGTCGGGGAGCGCTAGCGGGGGGGCTTACAATGAGCAGTTCTTC
>TRBV6-4|TRBJ2-3|-|-
CASSDGTQTDTQYF
TGTGCCAGCAGTGACGGGACTCAAACAGATACGCAGTATTTT
>TRBV2|TRBJ1-2|-|-
CASHREYGYTF
TGTGCCAGCCACAGGGAATATGGCTACACCTTC
>TRBV15|TRBJ2-2|-|TRBD1
CATSRGGQGAVGELFF
TGTGCCACCAGCAGAGGTGGACAGGGGGCGGTCGGGGAGCTGTTTTTT
>TRBV19|TRBJ1-1|once|-
CASSASRSYTEAFF
TGTGCCAGTAGTGCCTCCAGGTCCTACACTGAAGCTTTCTTT
>TRBV10-2|TRBJ1-1|-|TRBD1
CASSEMTGINTEAFF
TGCGCCAGCAGTGAAATGACAGGGATAAACACTGAAGCTTTCTTT
>TRBV6-5|TRBJ2-1|-|TRBD2
CASSVGLAYNEQFF
TGTGCCAGCAGTGTCGGACTAGCCTACAATGAGCAGTTCTTC
>TRBV7-3|TRBJ2-5|-|TRBD2
CASILTRGVGLQETQYF
TGTGCCAGCATTCTAACCCGGGGGGTCGGCCTCCAAGAGACCCAGTACTTC
>TRBV5-6|TRBJ2-1|-|TRBD1
CASSLPGTGPSEQFF
TGTGCCAGCAGCCTCCCAGGGACAGGGCCAAGTGAGCAGTTCTTC
>TRBV11-2|TRBJ1-2|once|TRBD1
CASREQGTNYGYTF
TGTGCCAGCAGGGAACAGGGGACTAACTATGGCTACACCTTC
>TRBV10-1|TRBJ1-1|-|TRBD1
CASSSRQGASRTEAFF
TGCGCCAGCAGTAGTAGACAGGGGGCTTCGAGAACTGAAGCTTTCTTT
>TRBV6-1|TRBJ2-4|-|TRBD1
CASRGQGENIQYF
TGTGCCAGCAGAGGACAGGGGGAAAACATTCAGTACTTC
>TRBV5-1|TRBJ2-7|-|TRBD1
CASSLRTGLDEQYF
TGCGCCAGCAGCTTACGGACAGGCCTCGACGAGCAGTACTTC
>TRBV5-1|TRBJ2-7|-|-
CASSGWPGTYEQYF
TGCGCCAGCAGCGGATGGCCAGGAACCTACGAGCAGTACTTC
>TRBV11-3|TRBJ2-1|-|TRBD2
CASSPQRDPLYNEQFF
TGTGCCAGCAGCCCCCAGCGGGACCCCCTCTACAATGAGCAGTTCTTC
>TRBV5-1|TRBJ1-2|-|TRBD1
CASSLSGGDGYTF
TGCGCCAGCAGCTTGTCAGGGGGCGATGGCTACACCTTC
>TRBV5-1|TRBJ2-3|-|-
CASSFEGSSKDTQYF
TGCGCCAGCAGCTTTGAGGGAAGTAGCAAAGATACGCAGTATTTT
>TRBV5-4|TRBJ1-1|-|TRBD1
CASSSISGTAEAFF
TGTGCCAGCAGCTCGATTTCCGGGACAGCGGAAGCTTTCTTT
>TRBV6-6|TRBJ2-2|-|TRBD1
CASSYRDRAIGELFF
TGTGCCAGCAGTTACCGGGACAGGGCAATCGGGGAGCTGTTTTTT
>TRBV28|TRBJ2-5|-|TRBD2
CASSLTLAGQETQYF
TGTGCCAGCAGTTTAACCCTAGCGGGACAAGAGACCCAGTACTTC
>TRBV7-8|TRBJ2-5|once|-
CASSFQTLAPETQYF
TGTGCCAGCAGCTTCCAGACATTGGCTCCAGAGACCCAGTACTTC
>TRBV5-1|TRBJ1-1|-|-
CASSLGVTGQAFF
TGCGCCAGCAGCTTGGGGGTCACAGGGCAGGCTTTCTTT
>TRBV10-3|TRBJ1-1|-|-
CAISFQGQNTEAFF
TGTGCCATCAGCTTCCAGGGCCAGAACACTGAAGCTTTCTTT
>TRBV7-9|TRBJ2-1|-|TRBD1
CASRNIGPGTGYNEQFF
TGTGCCAGCAGAAATATAGGTCCGGGGACAGGGTACAATGAGCAGTTCTTC
>TRBV5-1|TRBJ1-1|-|-
CASSLFGGAMNTEAFF
TGCGCCAGCAGCTTGTTCGGGGGAGCCATGAACACTGAAGCTTTCTTT
>TRBV5-4|TRBJ2-3|-|TRBD2
CASSVAGVIGDTQYF
TGTGCCAGCAGCGTAGCGGGAGTGATTGGAGATACGCAGTATTTT